A single sample gave rise to the 16 T cell receptor beta chains below, sequenced in a study of control samples from healthy donors and cancer patients. Using immunoSEQ multiplex PCR, the repertoire was profiled, and TCRdb retains in-frame clones only, with some absent. The table shows 50,000 to 65,000 clones, with around nine tenths occurring only once. Sequences were obtained from PBMCs. Every receptor here comes from a woman between 45 and 60 years old with colorectal cancer.

This chain joins TRBV29-1 and TRBJ2-2; tentatively, D is TRBD2 (5 bases). This CDR3 contains 16 residues. Looked up from germline, CDR1 is SQVTM and CDR2 is ANQGSEA. The ends were cut back, 3 bases at V and 5 bases at J, with 19 bases in the middle. DNA for the CDR3: TGCAGCGTTGAGGTAGCCGGGTACGGGGTAACCGGGGAGCTGTTTTTT. This sequence encodes CSVEVAGYGVTGELFF.

The rearrangement joins TRBV6-1 to TRBJ2-7, with 10 positions matching TRBD2. Trimming at V came to 3 bases and at J to 0 bases, leaving 5 bases not matched to a gene. CDR1 is MNHNS, CDR2 SASEGT, per germline. CDR3 length: 16 amino acids. The DNA for the CDR3 is TGTGCCAGCAGTGAGCCGAGCGGGAGGGGCTCCTACGAGCAGTACTTC. Translated, it gives CASSEPSGRGSYEQYF.

This clone was observed a single time. The chain combines TRBV5-1 with TRBJ2-2; D gene uncertain. V gave up 2 bases and J gave up 2 bases, with 7 bases separating them. This CDR3 contains 14 residues. Germline V gene lookup returns CDR1 SGHRS and CDR2 YFSETQ. In DNA form, the CDR3 reads TGCGCCAGCAGCTTTACAGTTAACACCGGGGAGCTGTTTTTT. Residues: CASSFTVNTGELFF. Full variable domain (outside the CDR3, taken from reference TRBV5-1 and TRBJ2-2): KAGVTQTPRYLIKTRGQQVTLSCSPISGHRSVSWYQQTPGQGLQFLFEYFSETQRNKGNFPGRFSGRQFSNSRSEMNVSTLELGDSALYLCASSFTVNTGELFFGEGSRLTVL.

The chain is built from TRBV6-5 and TRBJ1-2, with TRBD1 identical over 8 bases. Per the germline V gene, CDR1 is MNHEY and CDR2 is SVGAGI. With V trimmed by 6 bases and J by 0 bases, 6 bases remained unmatched. This CDR3 is built from 15 residues. The CDR3 is CASRGTGGANYGYTF. The CDR3 nucleotides are TGTGCCAGCAGGGGGACAGGAGGAGCTAACTATGGCTACACCTTC.

The chain has TRBV5-6 and TRBJ2-3; no firm D call. Germline V gene data show CDR1 as SGHDT and CDR2 as YYEEEE. Trimming pared 0 bases from V and 0 bases from J, leaving 2 bases between. The CDR3 spans 13 residues. The CDR3: CASSLASTDTQYF. DNA for the CDR3: TGTGCCAGCAGCTTGGCTAGCACAGATACGCAGTATTTT.

This sequence joins TRBV19 and TRBJ2-5; 13 positions agree with TRBD2. Germline loops: CDR1 LNHDA, CDR2 SQIVND (reference sequence). This CDR3 is 15 amino acids long. V shed 4 bases and J 4 bases; nucleotides not matched to a gene: 3. CDR3 residues: CASSTRTSGGETQYF. The DNA of the CDR3 is TGTGCCAGTAGTACGAGGACTAGCGGGGGAGAGACCCAGTACTTC.

The rearrangement links TRBV30 to TRBJ2-7, with 7 bases matching TRBD1. This CDR3 is built from 14 residues. The germline V gene encodes CDR1 GTSNPN and CDR2 SVGIG (reference sequence). V was pared by 1 base and J by 2 bases, with 5 bases of the junction left unmatched. The CDR3 region has the DNA TGTGCCTGGAGTGCAGGGACAGAAACCTACGAGCAGTACTTC. As protein: CAWSAGTETYEQYF.

This chain joins TRBV5-6 and TRBJ2-5; tentative D call: TRBD2 (6 bases). CDR1 and CDR2 (germline): SGHDT, YYEEEE. There are 17 residues in the CDR3. V shed 1 base and J shed 2 bases, with 18 bases lying between them. The CDR3 nucleotides read TGTGCCAGCAGCTTGCTCATTCGTATGGCGGGGCAAGAGACCCAGTACTTC. The encoded protein is CASSLLIRMAGQETQYF.

This chain uses TRBV18 with TRBJ1-2; D remains ambiguous. V was cut by 3 bases and J by 6 bases, with 23 bases left in between. Germline V gene lookup returns CDR1 KGHSH and CDR2 LQKENI. The CDR3 is 17 amino acids. In nucleotides, the CDR3 is TGTGCCAGCTCACCCGTGCTTGAGGCCATGGCGGTGGATGGCTACACCTTC. This gives the protein CASSPVLEAMAVDGYTF.

The chain carries TRBV27 and TRBJ1-1, with 7 bases fitting TRBD1. CDR1 is MNHEY, CDR2 SMNVEV, per germline (reference sequence). This CDR3 region has 14 residues. V was pared by 6 bases and J by 1 base, with 5 bases of the junction left unmatched. The CDR3 DNA follows: TGTGCCAGCAGACAGACAGGGAGGAACACTGAAGCTTTCTTT. This encodes CASRQTGRNTEAFF.

The CDR3 region is CASSPPGGDYNEQFF. The CDR3 DNA reads TGTGCCAGCAGTCCTCCCGGAGGGGACTACAATGAGCAGTTCTTC. The genes are TRBV3-1 (or the pseudogene TRBV3-2) and TRBJ2-1, with D possibly TRBD2 on 6 matching bases. V was trimmed by 6 bases and J by 3 bases, leaving 15 bases between them. Germline lookup yields CDR1 LGHDT and CDR2 YNNKEL (reference sequence). This CDR3 spans 15 amino acids.

This chain links TRBV27 with TRBJ2-1, with 8 bases aligning to TRBD2. The ends lost 7 bases at V and 2 bases at J; junction bases unmatched: 4. This CDR3 comprises 14 residues. Germline lookup yields CDR1 MNHEY and CDR2 SMNVEV (reference sequence). CDR3 bases: TGTGCCAGCAAGGCGGGAGGTCCCTACAATGAGCAGTTCTTC. Its protein is CASKAGGPYNEQFF.

V gene TRBV3-1 (or the pseudogene TRBV3-2) combines with J gene TRBJ1-2, with TRBD1 matching over 7 bases. The germline V gene has CDR1 LGHDT and CDR2 YNNKEL (reference sequence). V gave up 1 base and J gave up 0 bases; unmatched junction bases: 2. This CDR3 region has 15 residues. As DNA, the CDR3 is TGTGCCAGCAGCCAAGGTACAGGGGCTAACTATGGCTACACCTTC. This sequence encodes CASSQGTGANYGYTF.

This clone was detected once. This sequence joins TRBV6-4 and TRBJ2-7; unclear D gene. V lost 4 bases, J lost 4 bases, and 5 bases lay in between. The CDR3 consists of 11 residues. The germline gives CDR1 MRHNA, CDR2 SNTAGT. The CDR3 is CASSGVYEQYF. The CDR3 coding sequence is TGTGCCAGCAGTGGCGTTTACGAGCAGTACTTC.

The chain employs TRBV19 and TRBJ1-1; maybe TRBD1 (6 bases). V shed 1 base and J shed 1 base, with 10 bases lying between them. Germline CDR1 reads LNHDA; CDR2 reads SQIVND (reference sequence). The CDR3 sequence is 15 residues long. The CDR3 bases are TGTGCCAGTAGTATAGGGGACACCCCGAACACTGAAGCTTTCTTT. It codes for CASSIGDTPNTEAFF.

The chain links TRBV6-6 to TRBJ1-5, with D perhaps matching TRBD1 (6 bases). Germline loops: CDR1 MNHNY, CDR2 SVGAGI (reference sequence). Trimming cost V 0 bases and J 5 bases, with 8 bases left between them. The CDR3 contains 14 residues. The CDR3 loop reads CASSYSGGYQPQHF. The CDR3 bases are TGTGCCAGCAGTTACTCGGGGGGCTATCAGCCCCAGCATTTT.